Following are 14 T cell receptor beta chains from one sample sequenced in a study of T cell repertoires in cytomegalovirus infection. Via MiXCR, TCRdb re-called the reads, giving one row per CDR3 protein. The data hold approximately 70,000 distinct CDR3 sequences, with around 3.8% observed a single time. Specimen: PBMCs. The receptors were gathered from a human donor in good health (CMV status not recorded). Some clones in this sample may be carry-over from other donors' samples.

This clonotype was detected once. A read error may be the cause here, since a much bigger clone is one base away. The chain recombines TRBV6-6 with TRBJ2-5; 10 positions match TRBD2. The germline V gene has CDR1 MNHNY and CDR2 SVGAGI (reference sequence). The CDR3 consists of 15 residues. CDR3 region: CASSGTSDSTEAQYF. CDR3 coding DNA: TGTGCCAGCAGCGGGACTAGCGACTCGACAGAGGCCCAGTACTTC.

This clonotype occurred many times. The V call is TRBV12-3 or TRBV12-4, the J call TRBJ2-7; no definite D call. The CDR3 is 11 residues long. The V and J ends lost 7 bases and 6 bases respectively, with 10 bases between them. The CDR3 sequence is CASTRRGEQYF. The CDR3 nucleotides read TGTGCCAGCACCAGGCGTGGCGAGCAGTACTTC.

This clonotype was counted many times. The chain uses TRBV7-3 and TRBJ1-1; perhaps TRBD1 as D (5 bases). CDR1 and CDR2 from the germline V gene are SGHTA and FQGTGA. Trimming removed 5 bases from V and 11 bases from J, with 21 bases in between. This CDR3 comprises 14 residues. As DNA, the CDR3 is TGTGCCAGCAGCCCTGGGGGGACGGCGAAGGGGGCTTTCTTT. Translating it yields CASSPGGTAKGAFF.

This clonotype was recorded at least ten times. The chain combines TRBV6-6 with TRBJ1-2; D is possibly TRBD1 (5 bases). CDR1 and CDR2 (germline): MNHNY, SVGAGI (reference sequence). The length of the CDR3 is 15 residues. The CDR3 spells CDKLRGSIQAGGYTF. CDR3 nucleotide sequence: TGTGACAAACTTCGGGGCTCCATCCAGGCGGGGGGCTACACCTTC.

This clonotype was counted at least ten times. The CDR3 here is CASSPDRGESYEQYF. In DNA form, the CDR3 reads TGTGCCAGCAGCCCCGACAGGGGAGAGAGCTACGAGCAGTACTTC. V usage is TRBV7-2 and J usage is TRBJ2-7; TRBD1 agrees at 8 bases. Looked up from germline, CDR1 is SGHTA and CDR2 is FQGNSA. Trimming took 5 bases from V and 3 from J; bases not matched to a gene: 9. The CDR3 extends over 15 amino acids.

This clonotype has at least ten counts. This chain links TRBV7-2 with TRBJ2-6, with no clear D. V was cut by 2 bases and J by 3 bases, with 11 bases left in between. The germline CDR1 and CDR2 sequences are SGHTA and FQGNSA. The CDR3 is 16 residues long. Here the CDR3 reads CASSLTAGLGANVLTF. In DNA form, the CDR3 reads TGTGCCAGCAGCTTAACAGCAGGTCTTGGGGCCAACGTCCTGACTTTC.

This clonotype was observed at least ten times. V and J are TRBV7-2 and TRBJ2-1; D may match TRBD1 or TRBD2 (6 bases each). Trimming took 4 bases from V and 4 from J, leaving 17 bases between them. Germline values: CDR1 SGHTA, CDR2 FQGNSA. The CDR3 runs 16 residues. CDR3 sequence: CASSWGPRGNYNEQFF. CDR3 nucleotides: TGTGCCAGCAGCTGGGGGCCACGGGGGAATTACAATGAGCAGTTCTTC.

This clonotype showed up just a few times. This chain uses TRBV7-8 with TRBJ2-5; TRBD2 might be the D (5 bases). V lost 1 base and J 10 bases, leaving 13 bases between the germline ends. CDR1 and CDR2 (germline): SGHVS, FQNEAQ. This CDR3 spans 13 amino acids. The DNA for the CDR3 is TGTGCCAGCAGCTTAGGTGGCGTCGGGGACCAGTACTTC. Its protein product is CASSLGGVGDQYF.

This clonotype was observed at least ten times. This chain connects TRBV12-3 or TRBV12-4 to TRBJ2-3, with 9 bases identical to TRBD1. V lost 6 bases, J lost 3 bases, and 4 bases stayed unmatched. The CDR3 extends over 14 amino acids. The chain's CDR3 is CASSGTGRTDTQYF. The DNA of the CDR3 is TGTGCCAGCAGCGGGACAGGGAGGACAGATACGCAGTATTTT.

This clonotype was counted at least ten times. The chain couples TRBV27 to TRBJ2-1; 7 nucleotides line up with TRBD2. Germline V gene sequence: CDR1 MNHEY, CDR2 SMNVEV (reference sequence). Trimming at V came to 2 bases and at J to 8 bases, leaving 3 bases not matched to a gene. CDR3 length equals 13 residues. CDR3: CASSLGRVHEQFF. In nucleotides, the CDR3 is TGTGCCAGCAGTTTAGGGAGGGTACATGAGCAGTTCTTC.

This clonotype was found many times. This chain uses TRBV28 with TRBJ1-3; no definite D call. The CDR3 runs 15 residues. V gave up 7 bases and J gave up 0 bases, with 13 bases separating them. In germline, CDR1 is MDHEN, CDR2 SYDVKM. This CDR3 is CASTPVADSGNTIYF. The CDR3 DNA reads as TGTGCCAGCACCCCAGTGGCGGACTCTGGAAACACCATATATTTT.

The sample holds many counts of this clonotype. For the CDR3, the DNA is TGCAGTGCCCTCTGGACGAATACGCAGTATTTT. Its translation is CSALWTNTQYF. The chain combines TRBV20-1 with TRBJ2-3; D not resolved. Germline loops: CDR1 DFQATT, CDR2 SNEGSKA (reference sequence). The CDR3 is 11 residues long. The V end was cut by 6 bases, the J end by 7 bases, with 11 bases between.

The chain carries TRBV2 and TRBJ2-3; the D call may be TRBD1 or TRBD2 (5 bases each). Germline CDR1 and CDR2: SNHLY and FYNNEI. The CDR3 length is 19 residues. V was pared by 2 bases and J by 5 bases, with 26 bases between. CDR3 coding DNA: TGTGCCAGCAGTGAACTCTATTCCTCGGGACGAGGTTTGGGAGATACGCAGTATTTT. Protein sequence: CASSELYSSGRGLGDTQYF.

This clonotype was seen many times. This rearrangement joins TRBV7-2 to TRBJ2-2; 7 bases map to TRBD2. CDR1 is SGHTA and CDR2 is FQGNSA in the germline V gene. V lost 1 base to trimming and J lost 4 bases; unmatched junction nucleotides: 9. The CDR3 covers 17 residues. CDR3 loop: CASSLGEGGPGTGELFF. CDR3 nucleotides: TGTGCCAGCAGCTTAGGGGAGGGAGGGCCCGGCACCGGGGAGCTGTTTTTT. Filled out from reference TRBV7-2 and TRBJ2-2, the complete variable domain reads GAGVSQSPSNKVTEKGKDVELRCDPISGHTALYWYRQSLGQGLEFLIYFQGNSAPDKSGLPSDRFSAERTGGSVSTLTIQRTQQEDSAVYLCASSLGEGGPGTGELFFGEGSRLTVL.